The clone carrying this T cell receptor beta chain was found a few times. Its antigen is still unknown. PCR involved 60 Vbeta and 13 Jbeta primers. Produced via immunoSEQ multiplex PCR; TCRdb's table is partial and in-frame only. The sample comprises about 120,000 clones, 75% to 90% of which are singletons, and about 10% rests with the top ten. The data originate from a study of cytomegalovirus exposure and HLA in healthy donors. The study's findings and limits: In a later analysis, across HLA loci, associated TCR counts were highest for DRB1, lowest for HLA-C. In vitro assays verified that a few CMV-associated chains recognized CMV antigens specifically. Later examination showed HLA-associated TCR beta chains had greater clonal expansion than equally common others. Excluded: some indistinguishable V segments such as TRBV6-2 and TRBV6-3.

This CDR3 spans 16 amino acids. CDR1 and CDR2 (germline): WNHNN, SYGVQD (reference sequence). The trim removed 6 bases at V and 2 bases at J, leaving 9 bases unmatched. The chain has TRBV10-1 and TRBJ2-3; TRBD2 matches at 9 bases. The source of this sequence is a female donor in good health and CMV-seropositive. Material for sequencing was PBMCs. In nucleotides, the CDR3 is TGCGCCAGCAGCGACCATAGCGGGGGCCCCACAGATACGCAGTATTTT. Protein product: CASSDHSGGPTDTQYF.